This T cell receptor (beta chain) was found in a study of cytomegalovirus exposure and HLA in healthy donors. Study-wide findings and caveats: Later analysis revealed greater clonal expansion in HLA-associated TCR beta chains than in equally common others. Roughly even sequencing depth across donors was the assumption behind the presence/absence analyses. Sequencing likely caused a cluster of highly shared sequence variants.

The PCR employed 60 Vbeta primers together with 13 Jbeta primers. Sequenced by immunoSEQ multiplex PCR; TCRdb stores in-frame clones only, minus some. Among 150,000 to 200,000 clones listed, around 83% were seen once. Remarks on this clone: Its antigen is unidentified.

This receptor was taken from a girl aged 2 to 10 in good health and CMV-seropositive. The material sequenced was PBMCs.

The CDR3 protein is CASSIEGPFHTEAFF. CDR3 in DNA: TGTGCCAGTAGTATAGAGGGCCCCTTTCACACTGAAGCTTTCTTT. This rearrangement joins TRBV19 to TRBJ1-1; D is uncertain. Germline loops: CDR1 LNHDA, CDR2 SQIVND (reference sequence). CDR3 length: 15 amino acids. V lost 0 bases and J 3 bases, leaving 11 bases between the germline ends.